This TCR beta chain came from a study of neoadjuvant nivolumab and ipilimumab in lung cancer. Study summary: Patients got nivolumab 3 mg/kg on days 1, 15 and 29; combination added ipilimumab 1 mg/kg day 1.

Worth noting for this clone: The antigen remains unidentified.

General study points: TCR receptors were sequenced in few samples. From pretherapy to surgery, tumor richness and clonality rose with dual therapy. Compared with tumor-adjacent uninvolved lung, resected tumors showed greater richness and clonality.

The CDR3 extends over 12 amino acids. The germline gives CDR1 SGHRS, CDR2 YFSETQ. The trim removed 7 bases at V and 9 bases at J, leaving 6 bases unmatched. The method was immunoSEQ multiplex PCR; TCRdb's version includes in-frame clones alone and lacks a portion of them. This table holds some 50,000 clones, roughly 89% found once. The clonotype originates from an adult with non-small cell lung cancer. Some clones in this sample may be carry-over from other donors' samples. Sequenced material: blood, taken before neoadjuvant nivolumab, alone or with ipilimumab. The V and J genes are TRBV5-1 and TRBJ2-1; 8 bases are a match to TRBD2. CDR3 sequence: CASDSGRGEQFF. The CDR3 DNA is TGCGCCAGCGACAGCGGGAGAGGTGAGCAGTTCTTC.